These 9 T cell receptor beta chains were sequenced from one sample in a study of T cells in Graves' hyperthyroidism and ophthalmopathy. Authors of the study amplified TCR beta CDR3 regions from RNA transcripts. During a first-round RT-PCR of the TCR CDR3, the HTBI primer set was used. Via MiXCR, TCRdb re-called the multiplex PCR reads, giving one row per CDR3 protein. This sample carries around 560,000 distinct CDR3 sequences, 16% of them seen once, and the ten largest clones take 15% to 20%. Sequencing input: blood. Source of these receptors: a woman aged 18-29 years with Graves' hyperthyroidism.

This clonotype was recorded at least ten times. The V gene is TRBV28, the J gene TRBJ2-1; tentative D call: TRBD2 (6 bases). The V and J ends lost 4 bases and 6 bases respectively, with 7 bases between them. CDR1 MDHEN and CDR2 SYDVKM come from the germline V gene. This CDR3 contains 12 residues. CDR3 region: CASSWRGNEQFF. DNA for the CDR3: TGTGCCAGCAGTTGGAGGGGCAATGAGCAGTTCTTC.

This clonotype was picked up many times. J is TRBJ2-3 and V is TRBV7-2; tentatively, D is TRBD1 (6 bases). This CDR3 comprises 15 residues. Trimming stripped 5 bases from V and 8 bases from J, with 20 bases between. Per germline, CDR1 SGHTA and CDR2 FQGNSA. The CDR3 sequence: CASSLSLGKGGTQYF. The CDR3 DNA is TGTGCCAGCAGCCTAAGCTTGGGGAAAGGGGGTACGCAGTATTTT.

The rearrangement links TRBV6-2 or TRBV6-3 to TRBJ2-1, with 10 bases identical to TRBD1. The germline V gene encodes CDR1 MNHEY and CDR2 SVGEGT. Trimming at V came to 7 bases and at J to 5 bases, leaving 8 bases not matched to a gene. This CDR3 has 15 residues. The CDR3 DNA follows: TGTGCCAGCACCGCGGGGACAGGGGCCCACAATGAGCAGTTCTTC. Encoded protein: CASTAGTGAHNEQFF.

This clonotype was counted a few times. The CDR3 DNA reads as TGTGCCAGCAGCCAAAACCAGGGTTGGGGCTACACCTTC. Translation gives CASSQNQGWGYTF. The chain couples TRBV14 to TRBJ1-2, with a possible D match to TRBD1 (5 bases). Germline lookup yields CDR1 SGHDN and CDR2 FVKESK. V was shortened by 2 bases and J by 8 bases, with 12 bases between the two germline ends. This CDR3 is built from 13 residues.

V and J are TRBV10-1 and TRBJ2-1, with 10 nucleotides matching TRBD1. This CDR3 region has 14 residues. J gave up 10 bases and V 4 bases, and 7 bases lay outside the gene matches. CDR1 and CDR2 (germline): WNHNN, SYGVQD (reference sequence). The CDR3 region has the DNA TGCGCCAGCAGTGCGACAGGGGGCGCGGGGGAGCAGTTCTTC. This encodes CASSATGGAGEQFF.

This clonotype was detected ten times or more. This chain joins TRBV6-1 and TRBJ1-2, with D unclear. The CDR3 loop spans 12 amino acids. Germline V gene lookup returns CDR1 MNHNS and CDR2 SASEGT. Trimming cost V 6 bases and J 4 bases, with 9 bases left between them. The DNA of the CDR3 is TGTGCCAGCAGCGAGGGAGGCTATGGCTACACCTTC. Amino acids: CASSEGGYGYTF.

Ten or more counts support this clonotype. Written as DNA, the CDR3 is TGCAGCGTTGTGCGGGAGACAACAGATACGCAGTATTTT. It encodes CSVVRETTDTQYF. The chain is built from TRBV29-1 and TRBJ2-3; 7 bases are a match to TRBD2. The V segment lost 4 bases and the J segment 3 bases; nucleotides outside the gene matches: 4. This CDR3 is built from 13 residues. Germline V gene lookup returns CDR1 SQVTM and CDR2 ANQGSEA.

The sample holds many counts of this clonotype. The J gene is TRBJ1-1, the V gene TRBV28; possibly TRBD1 for D (5 bases). The V and J ends lost 2 bases and 1 base respectively, with 14 bases between them. CDR3 length equals 16 residues. Germline values: CDR1 MDHEN, CDR2 SYDVKM. CDR3 sequence: CASSLTPGLENTEAFF. In DNA, the CDR3 is TGTGCCAGCAGTTTAACGCCAGGGCTGGAGAACACTGAAGCTTTCTTT.

This clonotype was seen repeatedly, ten times or more. The genes are TRBV9 and TRBJ2-1; 9 bases align to TRBD2. Trimming removed 4 bases from V and 3 bases from J; junction bases left unmatched: 5. The CDR3 extends over 15 amino acids. Germline V gene sequence: CDR1 SGDLS, CDR2 YYNGEE. This chain's CDR3 is CASSPRLAVYNEQFF. The CDR3 DNA sequence: TGTGCCAGCAGCCCTCGACTAGCGGTCTACAATGAGCAGTTCTTC.